These 26 T cell receptor beta chains share one sample of origin, sequenced in a study of T cell responses to AZD1222 COVID-19 vaccine. The protocol was immunoSEQ multiplex PCR, while the TCRdb copy is restricted to in-frame clones and leaves out a portion. Counted here are about 180,000 clones, roughly 91% occurring once; the ten biggest clones make up roughly 2%. This specimen was peripheral blood, taken 28 days after the second AZD1222 dose. These receptors originate from an adult who received the AZD1222 COVID-19 vaccine.

The chain carries TRBV7-9 and TRBJ2-5; D unclear. V lost 2 bases to trimming and J lost 3 bases, with 1 base between them. Germline CDR1 SEHNR, CDR2 FQNEAQ (reference sequence). CDR3 length equals 11 residues. The CDR3 sequence is CASSLKETQYF. In nucleotides, the CDR3 is TGTGCCAGCAGCTTAAAAGAGACCCAGTACTTC.

This sequence joins TRBV12-3 or TRBV12-4 and TRBJ2-3, with D hard to call. V lost 5 bases, J lost 7 bases, and 13 bases lay in between. The CDR3 runs to 13 residues. CDR3 in DNA: TGTGCCAGCAGTAATTTAGCTGAGTATACGCAGTATTTT. It codes for CASSNLAEYTQYF.

The V call is TRBV3-1 (or the pseudogene TRBV3-2), the J call TRBJ2-7; TRBD1 is a possible D gene (6 bases). CDR1 and CDR2 (germline): LGHDT, YNNKEL (reference sequence). The V and J ends lost 4 bases and 2 bases respectively, with 21 bases between them. The CDR3 is 17 residues long. The CDR3 nucleotides read TGTGCCAGCAGCCTACTACCGGGACACCTGTCTGCCTACGAGCAGTACTTC. Protein: CASSLLPGHLSAYEQYF.

This clone is a singleton in its sample. The CDR3 here is CASRDLTGPYEQYF. The CDR3 bases are TGCGCCAGCAGGGACTTAACAGGGCCCTACGAGCAGTACTTC. The gene calls are TRBV4-1 and TRBJ2-7; D may be TRBD1 (6 bases). Germline CDR1 reads MGHRA; CDR2 reads YSYEKL. Trimming removed 6 bases at V and 2 bases at J, with 14 bases between. This CDR3 is 14 amino acids long.

This chain uses TRBV11-2 with TRBJ2-7, with D possibly TRBD1 on 5 matching bases. Germline loops: CDR1 SGHAT, CDR2 FQNNGV. CDR3 size: 14 residues. Trimming removed 3 bases at V and 1 base at J, with 10 bases between. CDR3 coding DNA: TGTGCCAGCAGCTTGTCCCGACAGTCCTACGAGCAGTACTTC. Translated: CASSLSRQSYEQYF.

The chain carries TRBV28 and TRBJ2-5; D is ambiguous. V lost 2 bases to trimming and J lost 3 bases, with 1 base between them. CDR1 and CDR2 from the germline V gene are MDHEN and SYDVKM. This CDR3 has 11 residues. The CDR3: CASSLKETQYF. CDR3 nucleotides: TGTGCCAGCAGTTTAAAAGAGACCCAGTACTTC.

In DNA, the CDR3 is TGTGCCAGCAGCCGGACTGATAACACTGAAGCTTTCTTT. Translation: CASSRTDNTEAFF. The chain has TRBV7-9 and TRBJ1-1, with unresolved D. V was shortened by 5 bases and J by 2 bases, with 9 bases between the two germline ends. Germline-derived CDR1 and CDR2 are SEHNR and FQNEAQ (reference sequence). The CDR3 spans 13 residues. The full variable domain, in which reference TRBV7-9 and TRBJ1-1 provide the parts outside the CDR3, is DTGVSQNPRHKITKRGQNVTFRCDPISEHNRLYWYRQTLGQGPEFLTYFQNEAQLEKSRLLSDRFSAERPKGSFSTLEIQRTEQGDSAMYLCASSRTDNTEAFFGQGTRLTVV.

The chain couples TRBV14 to TRBJ2-5; no clear D gene. Trimming took off 1 base at V and 5 bases at J, with 5 bases between the two ends. The V gene's germline CDR1 is SGHDN and CDR2 FVKESK. The CDR3 is 12 residues long. The CDR3 bases are TGTGCCAGCAGCCAAGTTGCGGAGACCCAGTACTTC. Residues: CASSQVAETQYF.

Notes on this clone: An end of the junction does not agree with germline; a read error may underlie this. V usage is TRBV10-3 and J usage is TRBJ2-3, with TRBD1 matching over 7 bases. The CDR3 spans 15 residues. Germline V lookup: CDR1 ENHRY, CDR2 SYGVKD. CDR3 nucleotide sequence: TGTGCCACCAGTGGACAGGCCATCACCACAGATACGCAGTATTTT. It translates to CATSGQAITTDTQYF.

This chain uses TRBV18 with TRBJ1-1; D call uncertain. In germline, CDR1 is KGHSH, CDR2 LQKENI. Trimming shortened V by 1 base and J by 1 base, and 4 bases separated the two germline ends. This CDR3 region has 13 residues. CDR3 sequence: CASSPLANTEAFF. CDR3 DNA sequence: TGTGCCAGCTCACCACTGGCGAACACTGAAGCTTTCTTT. The variable domain in full, with the rest retrieved from reference TRBV18 and TRBJ1-1, is NAGVMQNPRHLVRRRGQEARLRCSPMKGHSHVYWYRQLPEEGLKFMVYLQKENIIDESGMPKERFSAEFPKEGPSILRIQQVVRGDSAAYFCASSPLANTEAFFGQGTRLTVV.

V is TRBV7-9 and J is TRBJ1-6; possible D gene TRBD1, 6 bases. Between the trimmed V and J ends, which lost 2 bases and 9 bases, there was a span of 17 bases. This CDR3 region has 16 residues. Germline CDR1 reads SEHNR; CDR2 reads FQNEAQ (reference sequence). The CDR3 sequence is CASSLSGTIGGSPLHF. The CDR3 DNA reads TGTGCCAGCAGCTTATCCGGGACAATAGGGGGTTCACCCCTCCACTTT. Based on the CDR3 plus reference TRBV7-9 and TRBJ1-6, the full variable domain is DTGVSQNPRHKITKRGQNVTFRCDPISEHNRLYWYRQTLGQGPEFLTYFQNEAQLEKSRLLSDRFSAERPKGSFSTLEIQRTEQGDSAMYLCASSLSGTIGGSPLHFGNGTRLTVT.

V and J are TRBV6-5 and TRBJ1-3; perhaps TRBD1 as D (6 bases). There are 14 residues in the CDR3. Germline V gene data show CDR1 as MNHEY and CDR2 as SVGAGI. V was pared by 6 bases and J by 4 bases, with 13 bases between. Here the CDR3 DNA reads TGTGCCAGCAGCCAACAGGGTAGCGGAAACACCATATATTTT. Residues: CASSQQGSGNTIYF.

This CDR3 is CASSRDGVGQLHYGYTF. CDR3 nucleotides: TGTGCCAGCAGCCGAGACGGAGTAGGACAGTTACACTATGGCTACACCTTC. V is TRBV4-2 and J is TRBJ1-2; D possibly corresponds to TRBD1 (6 bases). Per the germline V gene, CDR1 is LGHNA and CDR2 is YNFKEQ. V gave up 4 bases and J gave up 3 bases, with 21 bases separating them. This CDR3 contains 17 residues.

This clone was counted between two and nine times. The chain links TRBV4-1 to TRBJ2-1, with D perhaps matching TRBD1 or TRBD2 (5 bases each). The V end lost 2 bases, the J end lost 1 base, and 9 bases lay between the germline ends. The germline gives CDR1 MGHRA, CDR2 YSYEKL. This CDR3 spans 15 amino acids. The CDR3 sequence is CASSQWGSSYNEQFF. For the CDR3, the DNA is TGCGCCAGCAGCCAATGGGGGAGTTCCTACAATGAGCAGTTCTTC.

The V call is TRBV24-1, the J call TRBJ1-5, with TRBD1 matching 11 bases. The CDR3 runs 19 residues. Looked up from germline, CDR1 is KGHDR and CDR2 is SFDVKD. V trimming: 0 bases; J trimming: 4 bases; junction bases outside the gene matches: 10. CDR3: CATSDLLLRDRGSNQPQHF. The CDR3 coding sequence is TGTGCCACCAGTGATTTGTTATTACGGGACAGGGGGTCGAATCAGCCCCAGCATTTT.

The chain couples TRBV5-8 to TRBJ2-7; D possibly matches TRBD1 or TRBD2 (5 bases each). CDR3 length: 17 residues. Germline assignment: CDR1 SGHTS and CDR2 YDEGEE. Between the trimmed V and J ends, which lost 5 bases and 3 bases, there was a span of 24 bases. The CDR3 nucleotides read TGTGCCAGCAGTCTTCCGGGACGTCTACCTGCGGGCTACGAGCAGTACTTC. It encodes CASSLPGRLPAGYEQYF.

The rearrangement joins TRBV10-2 to TRBJ1-1, with D possibly TRBD1 on 5 matching bases. The CDR3 contains 14 residues. Germline CDR1 and CDR2: WSHSY and SAAADI. Between the trimmed V and J ends, which lost 5 bases and 3 bases, there was a span of 13 bases. DNA of the CDR3: TGCGCCAGCAGTCCCGGGGGGTGGCACACTGAAGCTTTCTTT. It translates to CASSPGGWHTEAFF.

This rearrangement joins TRBV18 to TRBJ1-3; possible D gene TRBD1, 6 bases. CDR3 length: 18 amino acids. Germline V CDR1 and CDR2: KGHSH, LQKENI. V dropped 4 bases and J dropped 0 bases, with 19 bases sitting between them. DNA for the CDR3: TGTGCCAGCTCACTCGGACAGAGTTCCCTTGTCTCTGGAAACACCATATATTTT. Its protein product is CASSLGQSSLVSGNTIYF.

This sequence joins TRBV27 and TRBJ2-3; 7 bases line up with TRBD1. Germline V gene lookup returns CDR1 MNHEY and CDR2 SMNVEV (reference sequence). CDR3 length: 15 residues. The V segment lost 0 bases and the J segment 0 bases; nucleotides outside the gene matches: 0. The CDR3 sequence is CASSLSQGSTDTQYF. The CDR3 DNA sequence: TGTGCCAGCAGTTTATCACAGGGGAGCACAGATACGCAGTATTTT.

The J gene is TRBJ2-1, the V gene TRBV20-1; D is unclear. Looked up from germline, CDR1 is DFQATT and CDR2 is SNEGSKA (reference sequence). The CDR3 extends over 11 amino acids. V lost 5 bases and J 6 bases, leaving 8 bases between the germline ends. The CDR3 DNA reads as TGCAGTGCTCCGTTTTTCAATGAGCAGTTCTTC. As protein: CSAPFFNEQFF.

The chain combines TRBV28 with TRBJ2-2; weak D call: TRBD1 (5 bases). CDR3 length: 13 residues. CDR1 is MDHEN, CDR2 SYDVKM, per germline. The V end was cut by 6 bases, the J end by 6 bases, with 11 bases between. The DNA for the CDR3 is TGTGCCAGCAGGGTCAGGGTGGCCGGGGAGCTGTTTTTT. It translates to CASRVRVAGELFF.

The chain couples TRBV5-1 to TRBJ2-5; 9 bases map to TRBD2. In germline, CDR1 is SGHRS, CDR2 YFSETQ. Unmatched junction bases numbered 5, after V lost 1 base and J lost 4 bases. This CDR3 has 15 amino acids. The CDR3, as DNA: TGCGCCAGCAGCTTGTTCGCTAGCGGGACAGAGACCCAGTACTTC. Encoded protein: CASSLFASGTETQYF.

CDR3 coding DNA: TGCAGCGTCGGGGACAGGGGCTACTATGGCTACACCTTC. It yields the protein CSVGDRGYYGYTF. The chain carries TRBV29-1 and TRBJ1-2, with 10 bases aligning to TRBD1. The V gene end was trimmed by 6 bases and the J gene end by 3 bases; junction bases not matched to a gene: 4. This CDR3 is 13 amino acids long. Looked up from germline, CDR1 is SQVTM and CDR2 is ANQGSEA.

The chain has TRBV5-1 and TRBJ2-7; 12 nucleotides line up with TRBD2. The CDR3 extends over 15 amino acids. J gave up 2 bases and V 4 bases, and 4 bases lay outside the gene matches. Germline-derived CDR1 and CDR2 are SGHRS and YFSETQ. CDR3 sequence (DNA): TGCGCCAGCAGCCCCCGGACTAGCGGGGCCTACGAGCAGTACTTC. Translated: CASSPRTSGAYEQYF.

The rearrangement uses TRBV3-1 (or the pseudogene TRBV3-2) and TRBJ1-6, with a weak D call TRBD1 (6 bases). This CDR3 has 15 amino acids. The V and J ends lost 0 bases and 9 bases respectively, with 12 bases between them. CDR1 is LGHDT and CDR2 is YNNKEL in the germline V gene (reference sequence). As DNA, the CDR3 is TGTGCCAGCAGCCAAGACGGGGGGCCGGGTTCACCCCTCCACTTT. Translating gives CASSQDGGPGSPLHF.

The rearrangement links TRBV12-3 or TRBV12-4 to TRBJ2-1; D is unresolved. Trimming removed 6 bases at V and 7 bases at J, with 7 bases between. This CDR3 spans 11 amino acids. The DNA of the CDR3 is TGTGCCAGCAGCCGAAATAATGAGCAGTTCTTC. Amino acid sequence: CASSRNNEQFF.